Shown below are 27 T cell receptor beta chains from a single sample sequenced in a study of blood T cell repertoires in COVID-19. Profiling relied on immunoSEQ multiplex PCR, and the TCRdb table lists in-frame clones only, not all of them. The sample includes about 60,000 clones, around four fifths seen only once; the top ten take over 40%. Sequencing used peripheral blood. Receptors originate from a human donor in a cohort sampled during active COVID-19.

The rearrangement joins TRBV5-1 to TRBJ2-3; 15 bases line up with TRBD2. V lost 2 bases to trimming and J lost 7 bases; unmatched junction nucleotides: 14. There are 19 residues in the CDR3. CDR1 is SGHRS, CDR2 YFSETQ, per germline. The CDR3, as DNA: TGCGCCAGCAGCTTCGGACTAGCGGGGGGGCAAGTCCTCGCACATACGCAGTATTTT. It yields the protein CASSFGLAGGQVLAHTQYF.

The rearrangement joins TRBV4-1 to TRBJ1-1; 7 nucleotides align to TRBD1. CDR3 length: 16 amino acids. Germline V CDR1 and CDR2: MGHRA, YSYEKL. J was trimmed by 6 bases and V by 2 bases; bases with no gene match: 12. The CDR3 DNA is TGCGCCAGCAGCCAACTCGCGACAGGGTCAATGGCTGAAGCTTTCTTT. Translated: CASSQLATGSMAEAFF.

V is TRBV5-5 and J is TRBJ1-6; 7 nucleotides line up with TRBD1. With V trimmed by 5 bases and J by 5 bases, 19 bases remained unmatched. CDR3 size: 19 residues. The V gene's germline CDR1 is SGHKS and CDR2 YYEKEE (reference sequence). The CDR3 nucleotides read TGTGCCAGCAGAGACGACAGGGCGTGGGAGGTAGCGGATAATTCACCCCTCCACTTT. Encoded protein: CASRDDRAWEVADNSPLHF.

This clone was observed a few times. The chain uses TRBV18 and TRBJ2-3, with 8 bases lining up with TRBD2. Trimming took 5 bases from V and 0 from J; bases not matched to a gene: 7. The CDR3 sequence is 16 residues long. Germline loops: CDR1 KGHSH, CDR2 LQKENI. Here the CDR3 reads CASSFTSGSSTDTQYF. Written as DNA, the CDR3 is TGTGCCAGCTCATTTACTAGCGGCTCAAGCACAGATACGCAGTATTTT.

The CDR3 DNA sequence: TGTGCCAGCAGCTTGGATATGGGACAGATTAATGAAAAACTGTTTTTT. As protein: CASSLDMGQINEKLFF. V and J are TRBV5-4 and TRBJ1-4; 7 nucleotides align to TRBD1. CDR3 length: 16 residues. V gave up 0 bases and J gave up 4 bases; unmatched junction bases: 6. The germline V gene has CDR1 SGHNT and CDR2 YYREEE (reference sequence).

V is TRBV27 and J is TRBJ2-2, with a weak D call TRBD2 (6 bases). V was shortened by 0 bases and J by 8 bases, with 10 bases between the two germline ends. CDR3 size: 14 residues. Germline CDR1 reads MNHEY; CDR2 reads SMNVEV (reference sequence). CDR3 sequence reads: CASSLSAGTGELFF. The CDR3 DNA sequence: TGTGCCAGCAGTTTATCGGCGGGAACTGGGGAGCTGTTTTTT.

The chain is built from TRBV10-3 and TRBJ2-7; 7 positions match TRBD2. Germline V gene sequence: CDR1 ENHRY, CDR2 SYGVKD. There are 15 residues in the CDR3. V dropped 3 bases and J dropped 2; count of bases not matched to a gene: 7. CDR3 bases: TGTGCCATCAGTGACGTGGCAGCGGGAACCTACGAGCAGTACTTC. Translation gives CAISDVAAGTYEQYF.

The rearrangement uses TRBV11-2 and TRBJ2-3; TRBD2 aligns across 8 bases. V was pared by 3 bases and J by 4 bases, with 6 bases of the junction left unmatched. From germline, CDR1 is SGHAT and CDR2 FQNNGV. The CDR3 is made up of 15 amino acids. The CDR3 DNA reads TGTGCCAGCAGCTTGGCTAGCGGGTCGGCAGATACGCAGTATTTT. Translating gives CASSLASGSADTQYF.

This clone was recorded only once. CDR3 coding DNA: TGTGCCAGCAGTTTGGTTCAGTCCAATTCACCCCTCCACTTT. Its protein product is CASSLVQSNSPLHF. This rearrangement joins TRBV6-5 to TRBJ1-6; D is unresolved. Trimming cost V 4 bases and J 7 bases, with 11 bases left between them. Per the germline V gene, CDR1 is MNHEY and CDR2 is SVGAGI. The CDR3 contains 14 residues.

The chain recombines TRBV19 with TRBJ1-1; D not resolved. In germline, CDR1 is LNHDA, CDR2 SQIVND (reference sequence). This CDR3 contains 13 residues. V lost 5 bases and J lost 0, with 7 bases in between. The CDR3 coding sequence is TGTGCCAGTAGTGACCGGGTGAACACTGAAGCTTTCTTT. Protein sequence: CASSDRVNTEAFF.

The CDR3 DNA reads as TGTGCCAGCTGGGCAGGGGGCGAAGAAAAACTGTTTTTT. This encodes CASWAGGEEKLFF. The chain has TRBV12-3 or TRBV12-4 and TRBJ1-4, with 8 bases fitting TRBD1. V shed 8 bases and J 8 bases; nucleotides not matched to a gene: 7. The CDR3 runs to 13 residues.

The J gene is TRBJ2-7, the V gene TRBV4-1; 7 bases match TRBD1. Germline V lookup: CDR1 MGHRA, CDR2 YSYEKL. After removal of 0 bases from V and 7 bases from J, the junction contained 9 bases not matched to a gene. CDR3 length equals 15 residues. In DNA form, the CDR3 reads TGCGCCAGCAGCCAAGAGTCGCAGGGGGTGGGGGAGCAGTACTTC. This encodes CASSQESQGVGEQYF.

The chain employs TRBV6-4 and TRBJ2-3, with 11 bases that match TRBD2. Germline trimming cut 4 bases from V and 4 bases from J; bases unmatched to any gene: 4. The CDR3 is made up of 15 amino acids. The germline gives CDR1 MRHNA, CDR2 SNTAGT. The CDR3 loop is CASSAVAGGADTQYF. CDR3 nucleotide sequence: TGTGCCAGCAGTGCCGTAGCGGGGGGGGCAGATACGCAGTATTTT.

J is TRBJ1-6 and V is TRBV30; no clear D gene. The CDR3 has 13 amino acids. The germline V gene encodes CDR1 GTSNPN and CDR2 SVGIG (reference sequence). V was shortened by 0 bases and J by 11 bases, with 11 bases between the two germline ends. This CDR3 is CAWSVLDGTPLHF. CDR3 bases: TGTGCCTGGAGTGTACTAGATGGGACACCCCTCCACTTT. Drawing the rest from reference TRBV30 and TRBJ1-6, the complete variable domain is SQTIHQWPATLVQPVGSPLSLECTVEGTSNPNLYWYRQAAGRGLQLLFYSVGIGQISSEVPQNLSASRPQDRQFILSSKKLLLSDSGFYLCAWSVLDGTPLHFGNGTRLTVT.

The chain joins TRBV18 to TRBJ1-2; D is possibly TRBD1 (6 bases). The CDR3 spans 13 residues. Trimming stripped 2 bases from V and 7 bases from J, with 11 bases between. Germline CDR1 and CDR2: KGHSH and LQKENI. CDR3 region: CASSPTGSGGYTF. The DNA of the CDR3 is TGTGCCAGCTCACCAACAGGGTCGGGTGGCTACACCTTC.

This chain joins TRBV2 and TRBJ1-2; 9 bases match TRBD1. V trimming: 6 bases; J trimming: 5 bases; junction bases outside the gene matches: 7. This CDR3 spans 14 amino acids. From germline, CDR1 is SNHLY and CDR2 FYNNEI. This chain's CDR3 is CASSTGQGQYGYTF. Written as DNA, the CDR3 is TGTGCCAGCAGCACGGGACAGGGACAATATGGCTACACCTTC.

The chain links TRBV7-2 to TRBJ2-7; 8 positions agree with TRBD1. The V gene's germline CDR1 is SGHTA and CDR2 FQGNSA. V shed 6 bases, J shed 3 bases, and the junction held 10 bases outside the gene matches. CDR3 size: 15 residues. CDR3 amino acids: CASSEDRVRVYEQYF. For the CDR3, the DNA is TGTGCCAGCAGTGAGGACAGGGTCAGGGTCTACGAGCAGTACTTC.

The chain links TRBV13 to TRBJ1-2, with 9 bases aligning to TRBD1. With V trimmed by 6 bases and J by 8 bases, 16 bases remained unmatched. Germline CDR1 PRHDT, CDR2 FYEKMQ (reference sequence). This CDR3 spans 16 amino acids. Written as DNA, the CDR3 is TGTGCCAGCAGTACCGAGCCCGGGACAGGGCACTTAGGCTACACCTTC. Protein product: CASSTEPGTGHLGYTF.

The chain recombines TRBV21-1 with TRBJ2-7; TRBD2 is the table's D call and was not checked against the DNA. TRBV21-1 is tagged as a pseudogene. CDR3 length equals 16 residues. The CDR3 DNA reads TGTGCCAGCAACTTAGAAAAGCGGGGTCCCACCTACGAGCAGTACTTC. Amino acids: CASNLEKRGPTYEQYF.

The V and J genes are TRBV6-1 and TRBJ2-7; a possible D gene is TRBD1 (7 bases). Germline loops: CDR1 MNHNS, CDR2 SASEGT. The V end lost 1 base, the J end lost 2 bases, and 9 bases lay between the germline ends. The CDR3 runs 14 residues. In DNA, the CDR3 is TGTGCCAGCAGTGAAGTCAGGGGGGCCTACGAGCAGTACTTC. Translated, it gives CASSEVRGAYEQYF.

This chain connects TRBV25-1 to TRBJ1-5; 7 bases are a match to TRBD1. From germline, CDR1 is MGHDK and CDR2 SYGVNS. The trim removed 4 bases at V and 7 bases at J, leaving 7 bases unmatched. The CDR3 runs to 14 residues. The CDR3 nucleotides read TGTGCCAGCAGTGGAGGACAGGCCCGACAGCCCCAGCATTTT. The encoded protein is CASSGGQARQPQHF.

The rearrangement joins TRBV5-5 to TRBJ2-1, with D perhaps TRBD1 (6 bases). The V gene lost 2 bases and the J gene lost 7 bases, with 16 bases spanning the gap. The germline V gene has CDR1 SGHKS and CDR2 YYEKEE (reference sequence). CDR3 length: 15 amino acids. The CDR3 coding sequence is TGTGCCAGCAGCTTACAGGGACCGGGCGTTAATGAGCAGTTCTTC. It codes for CASSLQGPGVNEQFF.

The V and J genes are TRBV27 and TRBJ2-7; TRBD1 matches at 7 bases. The J segment lost 3 bases and the V segment lost 6 bases, leaving 8 bases of the junction unmatched. Per germline, CDR1 MNHEY and CDR2 SMNVEV (reference sequence). The CDR3 is 14 residues long. CDR3 nucleotides: TGTGCCAGCAGATCCGGGACAGATTTCTACGAGCAGTACTTC. Its protein is CASRSGTDFYEQYF.

The chain recombines TRBV24-1 with TRBJ1-5; 8 positions agree with TRBD1. This CDR3 contains 15 residues. CDR1 and CDR2 from the germline V gene are KGHDR and SFDVKD. The trim removed 7 bases at V and 2 bases at J, leaving 6 bases unmatched. CDR3: CATSGRGQGNQPQHF. DNA of the CDR3: TGTGCCACCAGCGGTAGGGGACAGGGCAATCAGCCCCAGCATTTT.

The rearrangement uses TRBV24-1 and TRBJ2-1, with D perhaps matching TRBD2 (5 bases). Trimming pared 5 bases from V and 9 bases from J, leaving 10 bases between. This CDR3 is 12 amino acids long. Germline CDR1 reads KGHDR; CDR2 reads SFDVKD. The CDR3 DNA reads TGTGCCACCAGTGCGGGGTATGGTGAGCAGTTCTTC. Protein product: CATSAGYGEQFF.

V is TRBV7-2 and J is TRBJ2-2, with D possibly matching TRBD2 (5 bases). The V and J ends lost 3 bases and 6 bases respectively, with 14 bases between them. Germline V gene lookup returns CDR1 SGHTA and CDR2 FQGNSA. The CDR3 has 15 residues. CDR3 bases: TGTGCCAGCAGCTTTCTCCTAGGAGGATCCGGGGAGCTGTTTTTT. Translation: CASSFLLGGSGELFF.

The rearrangement uses TRBV23-1 and TRBJ2-7; 8 positions agree with TRBD1. TRBV23-1 falls under the ORF class, with uncertain function. The J segment lost 6 bases and the V segment lost 0 bases, leaving 7 bases of the junction unmatched. CDR3 size: 15 residues. CDR3 amino acids: CASSQSMYRGAEQYF. The CDR3 DNA is TGCGCCAGCAGTCAATCTATGTACAGGGGGGCCGAGCAGTACTTC.